One and the same sample provided the 18 T cell receptor beta chains below, sequenced in a study of T cell repertoires in cytomegalovirus infection. Via MiXCR, TCRdb re-called the reads, giving one row per CDR3 protein. This table has 400,000 or so distinct CDR3 sequences, roughly a third appearing once. The sequencing input was PBMCs. Receptors were obtained from a human donor in good health (CMV status not recorded). Some clones in this sample may be carry-over from other donors' samples.

This clonotype came up a few times. The junction departs from germline at one end; a sequencing error may be responsible. The chain is built from TRBV7-6 and TRBJ1-6; no definite D call. The CDR3 contains 14 residues. Germline values: CDR1 SGHVS, CDR2 FNYEAQ. CDR3 DNA: TGTGCTAGCAGCTTAAGTGGGAATAATTCACCCCTCCACTTT. It specifies CASSLSGNNSPLHF. The full variable domain, its missing parts supplied by reference TRBV7-6 and TRBJ1-6, is GAGVSQSPRYKVTKRGQDVALRCDPISGHVSLYWYRQALGQGPEFLTYFNYEAQQDKSGLPNDRFSAERPEGSISTLTIQRTEQRDSAMYRCASSLSGNNSPLHFGNGTRLTVT.

This clonotype was counted at least ten times. This chain uses TRBV7-8 with TRBJ2-7, with 11 bases lining up with TRBD2. The CDR3 runs 16 residues. Looked up from germline, CDR1 is SGHVS and CDR2 is FQNEAQ. J gave up 6 bases and V 2 bases, and 9 bases lay outside the gene matches. This CDR3 reads CASSLRGTSGRGEQYF. The DNA of the CDR3 is TGTGCCAGCAGCTTAAGGGGGACTAGCGGCCGGGGCGAGCAGTACTTC.

The sample holds a few counts of this clonotype. An end of the junction does not agree with germline; a read error may underlie this. The rearrangement links TRBV4-1 to TRBJ1-1, with no clear D. Germline CDR1 and CDR2: MGHRA and YSYEKL. The CDR3 loop spans 16 amino acids. CDR3 sequence reads: CASSQTLEGRNAEAFF. CDR3 DNA sequence: TGCGCCAGCAGCCAAACCCTCGAAGGGAGGAACGCTGAAGCTTTCTTT.

V gene TRBV4-3 combines with J gene TRBJ1-1; 8 bases line up with TRBD1. There are 16 residues in the CDR3. The V gene end was trimmed by 1 base and the J gene end by 7 bases; junction bases not matched to a gene: 11. CDR1 is LGHNA and CDR2 is YSLEER in the germline V gene. This CDR3 reads CASSQALGRGPNEAFF. Here the CDR3 DNA reads TGCGCCAGCAGCCAAGCTCTCGGCAGGGGGCCAAATGAAGCTTTCTTT.

This clonotype was detected a few times. The chain has TRBV5-4 and TRBJ2-3; 7 bases match TRBD2. The CDR3 is 16 amino acids. Germline V gene data show CDR1 as SGHNT and CDR2 as YYREEE (reference sequence). The V segment lost 4 bases and the J segment 1 base; nucleotides outside the gene matches: 9. CDR3 amino acids: CASSRGGAGGTDTQYF. The CDR3 nucleotides read TGTGCCAGCAGCCGGGGCGGGGCGGGGGGCACAGATACGCAGTATTTT.

The rearrangement uses TRBV7-6 and TRBJ1-4; D is possibly TRBD1 (5 bases). Trimming shortened V by 4 bases and J by 6 bases, and 12 bases separated the two germline ends. Germline CDR1 reads SGHVS; CDR2 reads FNYEAQ. The CDR3 extends over 14 amino acids. Here the CDR3 DNA reads TGTGCCAGCAGCTGGGACGTAGGAGATGAAAAACTGTTTTTT. As protein: CASSWDVGDEKLFF. The full variable domain, in which reference TRBV7-6 and TRBJ1-4 provide the parts outside the CDR3, is GAGVSQSPRYKVTKRGQDVALRCDPISGHVSLYWYRQALGQGPEFLTYFNYEAQQDKSGLPNDRFSAERPEGSISTLTIQRTEQRDSAMYRCASSWDVGDEKLFFGSGTQLSVL.

There are many counts of this clonotype. The CDR3 DNA follows: TGTGCCAGCAGCAACCGGGACAGGGCCCTTCCTAATGAAAAACTGTTTTTT. Translated, it gives CASSNRDRALPNEKLFF. The chain couples TRBV7-2 to TRBJ1-4, with TRBD1 identical over 9 bases. This CDR3 has 17 amino acids. Losses at the gene ends were 5 bases for V and 3 bases for J; bases not matched to a gene: 10. Germline CDR1 is SGHTA and CDR2 is FQGNSA.

The table lists this clonotype with many counts. The genes are TRBV7-6 and TRBJ2-5; 13 bases are a match to TRBD2. The CDR3 runs to 15 residues. The V gene's germline CDR1 is SGHVS and CDR2 FNYEAQ. The V and J ends lost 5 bases and 8 bases, in that order; junction bases with no gene match: 8. CDR3 protein: CASSDGLAGVITQYF. CDR3 bases: TGTGCCAGCAGCGATGGACTAGCGGGGGTAATCACCCAGTACTTC.

Only a few counts were recorded for this clonotype. V and J are TRBV20-1 and TRBJ2-7; 11 nucleotides line up with TRBD2. Germline-derived CDR1 and CDR2 are DFQATT and SNEGSKA (reference sequence). The CDR3 extends over 14 amino acids. Trimming at V came to 6 bases and at J to 4 bases, leaving 8 bases not matched to a gene. The CDR3, as DNA: TGCAGTGCAAATGTAGCGGGGGGGGGTTACGAGCAGTACTTC. It encodes CSANVAGGGYEQYF.

This chain joins TRBV4-1 and TRBJ2-7; the match to TRBD1 covers 10 bases. J gave up 2 bases and V 5 bases, and 3 bases lay outside the gene matches. The V gene's germline CDR1 is MGHRA and CDR2 YSYEKL. CDR3 length: 14 amino acids. The CDR3 reads CASSGGQGAYEQYF. CDR3 in DNA: TGCGCCAGCAGCGGTGGACAGGGGGCCTACGAGCAGTACTTC.

In its sample, this clonotype was seen a few times. V usage is TRBV7-9 and J usage is TRBJ1-1; no clear D gene. Per germline, CDR1 SEHNR and CDR2 FQNEAQ (reference sequence). Trimming cost V 5 bases and J 1 base, with 11 bases left between them. The CDR3 covers 14 residues. CDR3 DNA: TGTGCCAGCAGCCTCGACCTCTCGAACACTGAAGCTTTCTTT. Amino acid sequence: CASSLDLSNTEAFF.

V is TRBV7-3 and J is TRBJ1-1; D unclear. Between the trimmed V and J ends, which lost 4 bases and 7 bases, there was a span of 13 bases. The CDR3 loop spans 13 amino acids. Germline V lookup: CDR1 SGHTA, CDR2 FQGTGA. The CDR3 reads CASSSSLGGEAFF. CDR3 coding DNA: TGTGCCAGCAGCTCCTCCTTGGGTGGTGAAGCTTTCTTT.

The V gene is TRBV24-1, the J gene TRBJ2-2; D not resolved. CDR1 is KGHDR, CDR2 SFDVKD, per germline. V lost 1 base to trimming and J lost 1 base, with 6 bases between them. The CDR3 has 15 amino acids. The CDR3: CATSDFGLNTGELFF. The CDR3 nucleotides are TGTGCCACCAGTGATTTTGGCTTGAACACCGGGGAGCTGTTTTTT.

This clonotype has just a few counts. The CDR3 loop reads CASSYSITQTGLNTGELFF. CDR3 nucleotide sequence: TGTGCCAGCAGTTACTCGATTACCCAGACAGGACTGAACACCGGGGAGCTGTTTTTT. The chain joins TRBV6-2 or TRBV6-3 to TRBJ2-2; D is possibly TRBD1 (6 bases). This CDR3 spans 19 amino acids. Per germline, CDR1 MNHEY and CDR2 SVGEGT. Trimming shortened V by 0 bases and J by 1 base, and 18 bases separated the two germline ends.

About this clonotype itself: The CDR3 carries no conserved terminal phenylalanine or tryptophan, so it likely arises from a read error. The chain is built from TRBV7-9 and TRBJ1-3; D perhaps matches TRBD1 (6 bases). Germline V gives CDR1 SEHNR, CDR2 FQNEAQ (reference sequence). The CDR3 loop spans 13 amino acids. V gave up 4 bases and J gave up 3 bases, with 7 bases separating them. The CDR3 sequence is CASSYRDGNTIYL. The CDR3 DNA is TGTGCCAGCAGCTACAGGGATGGAAACACCATATATTTA.

There are many counts of this clonotype. The chain uses TRBV6-1 and TRBJ1-5; weak D call: TRBD1 (5 bases). Germline V gene lookup returns CDR1 MNHNS and CDR2 SASEGT. Trimming cost V 7 bases and J 6 bases, with 13 bases left between them. This CDR3 has 13 residues. CDR3 region: CASIQAGGQPQHF. CDR3 sequence (DNA): TGTGCCAGCATCCAGGCCGGGGGTCAGCCCCAGCATTTT.

With regard to this clonotype: A much larger clone lies a single base off, so this may be a read error. The CDR3 does not close with the conserved phenylalanine or tryptophan, likely indicating a read error. The chain uses TRBV7-8 and TRBJ1-5; the match to TRBD1 covers 9 bases. The V gene's germline CDR1 is SGHVS and CDR2 FQNEAQ. The CDR3 length is 18 residues. The trim removed 3 bases at V and 0 bases at J, leaving 9 bases unmatched. CDR3 DNA sequence: TGTGCCAGCAGCTTTTTGGTCACAGGGGGCTATAGCAATCAGCCCCAGCATCTT. Encoded protein: CASSFLVTGGYSNQPQHL.

This chain joins TRBV2 and TRBJ2-3; 10 bases fit TRBD2. After removal of 0 bases from V and 4 bases from J, the junction contained 7 bases not matched to a gene. Germline V gives CDR1 SNHLY, CDR2 FYNNEI. The CDR3 spans 17 residues. The CDR3 spells CASSEARTSGVPDTQYF. In DNA form, the CDR3 reads TGTGCCAGCAGTGAAGCGCGAACTAGCGGGGTTCCAGATACGCAGTATTTT.